The sample holds a few counts of the clone carrying this T cell receptor (beta chain). V lost 5 bases and J lost 0, with 15 bases in between. Germline CDR1 is SGHVS and CDR2 is FNYEAQ. There are 16 residues in the CDR3. The sample belongs to a study of CD8 T cells in ankylosing spondylitis. Making use of molecular barcodes, quantitative 5'-RACE generated TCR beta libraries. In TCRdb, the 5' RACE reads were re-called with MiXCR into one record per CDR3 protein. This sample has 84,000 or so distinct CDR3 sequences, with roughly 30% found just once. This chain uses TRBV7-6 with TRBJ2-3, with D perhaps being TRBD1 or TRBD2 (6 bases each). Sequencing was carried out using blood, either unsorted or a sorted T cell fraction (not recorded which). This sequence originates from a male donor with ankylosing spondylitis or in good health (not recorded which). The CDR3 region is CASSDIGGPSTDTQYF. The DNA of the CDR3 is TGTGCCAGCAGCGACATAGGGGGGCCCAGCACAGATACGCAGTATTTT.